These T cell receptor beta chains were read from a single sample in a study of PD-L1 blockade in urothelial cancer. Profiling relied on immunoSEQ multiplex PCR, and the TCRdb table lists in-frame clones only, not all of them. The sample contains 35,000 to 40,000 clones, approximately 80% of which appear only once. The input for sequencing was PBMCs, taken around atezolizumab (anti-PD-L1) treatment. All receptors come from a man in his fifties or sixties with urothelial cancer. Each CDR3 is given with its conserved first and last residue. A D gene is named only where the DNA matches it firmly.

TRBD1,TRBV11-2,TRBJ1-2,CASSLVGQGWLYGYTF
NA,TRBV4-1,TRBJ1-1,CASSQGVAGNTEAFF
NA,TRBV28,TRBJ2-2,CASSLGPVKAELFF
TRBD2,TRBV27,TRBJ2-5,CASSFRGTSGGMGTQYF
NA,TRBV5-4,TRBJ1-1,CASSLAGRAPTEAFF
TRBD1,TRBV6-1,TRBJ1-1,CASRSTGQLNTEAFF
TRBD1,TRBV5-1,TRBJ1-5,CASSYSGGQPQHF
NA,TRBV7-2,TRBJ1-4,CASSLGGRTNEKLFF
TRBD1,TRBV6-5,TRBJ2-7,CASTPRDRPTYEQYF
NA,TRBV6-6,TRBJ1-4,CASSYRGTNEKLFF
NA,TRBV5-1,TRBJ2-7,CASSDTYEQYF
NA,TRBV7-8,TRBJ2-7,CASSLSGAYIPSYEQYF
NA,TRBV29-1,TRBJ2-3,CSVGETDTQYF
NA,TRBV5-4,TRBJ1-6,CASSSAGQMSSPLHF
NA,TRBV7-6,TRBJ2-5,CASSLDSKQTQYF
NA,TRBV5-1,TRBJ1-2,CASSEGQIYGYTF
TRBD1,TRBV6-5,TRBJ1-1,CASSSNRLTGETEAFF
TRBD1,TRBV5-1,TRBJ2-7,CASSSGQGNHEQYF
NA,TRBV5-1,TRBJ2-7,CASSSNGDEQYF
TRBD1,TRBV6-6,TRBJ1-2,CASSYTGANYGYTF
NA,TRBV6-1,TRBJ2-4,CASSERSGNQNIQYF
NA,TRBV19,TRBJ2-5,CASSPAGNSRETQYF
TRBD2,TRBV6-5,TRBJ2-3,CASTDGGARNTQYF
TRBD2,TRBV6-6,TRBJ2-2,CASTDRLAGSTGELFF
NA,TRBV2,TRBJ1-2,CASSVTAGPRSGYTF
TRBD2,TRBV4-2,TRBJ2-2,CASSQASVGGGAGTGELFF
NA,TRBV4-1,TRBJ2-3,CASSQLTDTQYF
NA,TRBV5-1,TRBJ2-2,CASGAGSTGELFF
TRBD2,TRBV4-1,TRBJ2-5,CASSRLTSGVQETQYF